One and the same sample provided the 21 T cell receptor beta chains below, sequenced in a study of CD8+CD57+ T cells in acquired aplastic anemia. Genomic DNA acted as the template from which TCR beta VDJ combination and CDR3 sequence profiling were carried out. MiXCR, run by TCRdb on the reads, gives a single entry per CDR3 protein. The sample lists about 400,000 distinct CDR3 sequences, about 70% occurring once. Material: sorted CD4+, CD8+, or CD8+CD57+ T cells (not recorded which) from PBMCs. The receptor set was obtained from a human donor in good health, serving as a control.

There are a few counts of this clonotype. The chain is built from TRBV7-7 and TRBJ2-5, with D hard to call. This CDR3 is 11 amino acids long. Germline CDR1 reads SSHAT; CDR2 reads FNYEAQ (reference sequence). Trimming pared 5 bases from V and 5 bases from J, leaving 6 bases between. The chain's CDR3 is CASSDTETQYF. The CDR3 DNA follows: TGTGCCAGCAGCGATACTGAGACCCAGTACTTC.

The chain combines TRBV20-1 with TRBJ1-2; D perhaps matches TRBD1 (6 bases). Trimming left V 3 bases short and J 6 bases short, with 17 bases between. The CDR3 has 14 amino acids. Germline values: CDR1 DFQATT, CDR2 SNEGSKA (reference sequence). CDR3 DNA sequence: TGCAGTGCTAGTGGAGGGGGACCGGGCGATGGCTACACCTTC. It translates to CSASGGGPGDGYTF.

In its sample, this clonotype was seen many times. V and J are TRBV7-2 and TRBJ2-2, with D uncertain. Germline V gene lookup returns CDR1 SGHTA and CDR2 FQGNSA. The CDR3 is 14 residues long. V lost 6 bases to trimming and J lost 3 bases, with 11 bases between them. CDR3 nucleotide sequence: TGTGCCAGCAGGCCACTACTCGACACCGGGGAGCTGTTTTTT. This encodes CASRPLLDTGELFF.

In this sample, this clonotype turned up many times. V gene TRBV7-2 combines with J gene TRBJ2-5; tentative D call: TRBD1 (6 bases). Germline V lookup: CDR1 SGHTA, CDR2 FQGNSA. The CDR3 runs 18 residues. V was clipped by 3 bases and J by 1 base, with 21 bases between them. The CDR3 reads CASSFSLTGLVGQETQYF. CDR3 nucleotides: TGTGCCAGCAGCTTCTCCCTTACAGGGCTGGTGGGCCAAGAGACCCAGTACTTC. The whole variable domain, remainder taken from reference TRBV7-2 and TRBJ2-5, is GAGVSQSPSNKVTEKGKDVELRCDPISGHTALYWYRQSLGQGLEFLIYFQGNSAPDKSGLPSDRFSAERTGGSVSTLTIQRTQQEDSAVYLCASSFSLTGLVGQETQYFGPGTRLLVL.

This clonotype appeared a few times. The chain has TRBV9 and TRBJ2-1, with 12 bases aligning to TRBD2. CDR1 and CDR2 (germline): SGDLS, YYNGEE. V shed 3 bases and J 6 bases; nucleotides not matched to a gene: 4. The CDR3 loop spans 15 amino acids. The CDR3 reads CASSETSGGRNEQFF. The CDR3 DNA sequence: TGTGCCAGCAGCGAGACTAGCGGGGGTCGCAATGAGCAGTTCTTC.

This clonotype was seen many times. This chain uses TRBV11-2 with TRBJ1-1; D is ambiguous. V lost 5 bases, J lost 12 bases, and 16 bases lay in between. Per germline, CDR1 SGHAT and CDR2 FQNNGV. This CDR3 has 12 amino acids. CDR3 residues: CASSLGPMKPFF. CDR3 in DNA: TGTGCCAGCAGCCTTGGCCCAATGAAACCTTTCTTT.

In the case of this clonotype: This likely comes from a read error, as the CDR3 has no conserved phenylalanine or tryptophan at its end. Because the CDR3's place on the DNA is in doubt, the DNA is left out and the CDR3 is given as listed by TCRdb. The chain recombines TRBV7-2 with TRBJ1-3. The CDR3 adds up to 12 amino acids, both ends counted. Germline V gene lookup returns CDR1 SGHTA and CDR2 FQGNSA. CDR3: CASRSIGNTIYI.

About this clonotype: Since no conserved phenylalanine or tryptophan closes the CDR3, a read error is the likely cause. Because the CDR3's place on the DNA is in doubt, the DNA is left out and the CDR3 is given as listed by TCRdb. CDR3 sequence: CASSYGMTGANTG. J is TRBJ2-7 and V is TRBV7-2; TRBD1, the table's D call, lacks a check against the DNA. Germline V CDR1 and CDR2: SGHTA, FQGNSA. With termini counted, the CDR3 has 13 amino acids.

This clonotype has at least ten counts. The rearrangement uses TRBV2 and TRBJ2-4; D is perhaps TRBD2 (6 bases). V lost 4 bases to trimming and J lost 0 bases, with 22 bases between them. CDR1 is SNHLY, CDR2 FYNNEI, per germline. The CDR3 has 19 amino acids. The CDR3 coding sequence is TGTGCCAGCAGTGTACCCTGGGGCGCGGGGTCTGTAGCCAAAAACATTCAGTACTTC. Amino acids: CASSVPWGAGSVAKNIQYF. The whole variable domain, filled in from reference TRBV2 and TRBJ2-4, reads EPEVTQTPSHQVTQMGQEVILRCVPISNHLYFYWYRQILGQKVEFLVSFYNNEISEKSEIFDDQFSVERPDGSNFTLKIRSTKLEDSAMYFCASSVPWGAGSVAKNIQYFGAGTRLSVL.

J is TRBJ1-4 and V is TRBV7-2; D remains unclear. With 1 base removed from V and 10 bases from J, the gap between germline ends came to 10 bases. Germline CDR1 SGHTA, CDR2 FQGNSA. This CDR3 has 13 residues. The CDR3 DNA is TGTGCCAGCAGCTTAGGGCCTCAAGGAAAACTGTTTTTT. This translates into CASSLGPQGKLFF.

The chain links TRBV5-1 to TRBJ1-6; TRBD1 might be the D (5 bases). The germline V gene encodes CDR1 SGHRS and CDR2 YFSETQ. Trimming removed 3 bases at V and 11 bases at J, with 15 bases between. The CDR3 runs to 14 residues. CDR3 DNA: TGCGCCAGCAGCTCAACGACAGCGCACACACCCCTCCACTTT. It is translated as CASSSTTAHTPLHF. Looking up the rest from reference TRBV5-1 and TRBJ1-6 gives the full variable domain: KAGVTQTPRYLIKTRGQQVTLSCSPISGHRSVSWYQQTPGQGLQFLFEYFSETQRNKGNFPGRFSGRQFSNSRSEMNVSTLELGDSALYLCASSSTTAHTPLHFGNGTRLTVT.

The table lists this clonotype with many counts. The chain carries TRBV2 and TRBJ1-5; no clear D. Trimming left V 8 bases short and J 3 bases short, with 11 bases between. The CDR3 runs to 13 residues. Germline CDR1 is SNHLY and CDR2 is FYNNEI. The CDR3 is CASHRQNNQPQHF. The CDR3 bases are TGTGCCAGCCATCGGCAGAACAATCAGCCCCAGCATTTT.

Details on this clonotype: Germline and junction disagree at one end, which may indicate a read error. J is TRBJ2-1 and V is TRBV9; D tentatively fits TRBD1 or TRBD2 (5 bases each). The germline V gene encodes CDR1 SGDLS and CDR2 YYNGEE. There are 14 residues in the CDR3. The CDR3 DNA reads as TGTGCCAGCAGTGCCGAGGTGGGGGTTAAGGGGCAGCTCTTC. This sequence encodes CASSAEVGVKGQLF.

CDR3 nucleotides: TGTGCCAGCAGCCCGGGCGGAGGATATGGCTACACCTTC. Residues: CASSPGGGYGYTF. The chain links TRBV10-3 to TRBJ1-2; no reliable D call. The length of the CDR3 is 13 residues. Germline CDR1 ENHRY, CDR2 SYGVKD. V lost 10 bases to trimming and J lost 5 bases, with 17 bases between them.

Worth noting for this clonotype: The junction departs from the called germline gene at one end, perhaps through a read error. This sequence joins TRBV2 and TRBJ1-4; D is undetermined. In germline, CDR1 is SNHLY, CDR2 FYNNEI. The CDR3 runs 13 residues. In DNA, the CDR3 is TGTGCCAGCAGTTTGGTATCCGGCGAAAGACTGTTTTTT. Its translation: CASSLVSGERLFF.

CDR3 nucleotides: TGTGCCACCAGCAGAGATAGCGGGCGATCACAAGAGACCCAGTACTTC. This gives the protein CATSRDSGRSQETQYF. This sequence joins TRBV15 and TRBJ2-5; 7 positions match TRBD2. CDR1 LNHNV and CDR2 YYDKDF come from the germline V gene (reference sequence). CDR3 length: 16 amino acids. After removal of 0 bases from V and 2 bases from J, the junction contained 6 bases not matched to a gene.

This CDR3 is CASGGDTSEKLFF. The CDR3 coding sequence is TGTGCCAGCGGTGGGGACACGAGTGAAAAACTGTTTTTT. The chain links TRBV2 to TRBJ1-4; possible D gene TRBD1, 6 bases. The germline V gene encodes CDR1 SNHLY and CDR2 FYNNEI. This CDR3 has 13 amino acids. The ends were cut back, 8 bases at V and 7 bases at J, with 14 bases in the middle.

As regards this clonotype: Just one base apart from a much larger clone, this may be a read error. The chain joins TRBV7-2 to TRBJ1-1; D is undetermined. The CDR3 has 17 amino acids. CDR1 and CDR2 from the germline V gene are SGHTA and FQGNSA. CDR3 sequence (DNA): TGCGCCAGCAGCTATCCCCCGGGATCGGCCCCGAAGACTGAAGCTTTCTTT. Amino acid sequence: CASSYPPGSAPKTEAFF.

This clonotype appeared many times. This rearrangement joins TRBV5-8 to TRBJ2-3; D possibly corresponds to TRBD1 (6 bases). Germline assignment: CDR1 SGHTS and CDR2 YDEGEE. V gave up 0 bases and J gave up 6 bases, with 8 bases separating them. This CDR3 spans 13 amino acids. Written as DNA, the CDR3 is TGTGCCAGCAGCTTGGGGGGGCTCGATACGCAGTATTTT. Translation: CASSLGGLDTQYF.

This clonotype was found many times. The CDR3 protein is CASSRINSPLHF. In DNA form, the CDR3 reads TGTGCCAGCAGTCGGATTAATTCACCCCTCCACTTT. The chain employs TRBV12-3 or TRBV12-4 and TRBJ1-6; unclear D gene. The CDR3 has 12 amino acids. Trimming removed 5 bases at V and 6 bases at J, with 5 bases between.

The rearrangement joins TRBV19 to TRBJ2-2; D not resolved. With 3 bases removed from V and 7 bases from J, the gap between germline ends came to 6 bases. Germline lookup yields CDR1 LNHDA and CDR2 SQIVND (reference sequence). The CDR3 has 12 amino acids. The CDR3 DNA sequence: TGTGCCAGTAGTATCCGAATCGGGGAGCTGTTTTTT. It codes for CASSIRIGELFF.